This is a list of T cell receptor beta chains from one sample in a study of a mutant IDH1 vaccine in newly diagnosed glioma. Antigen specificity for these receptors is unknown. The repertoire was sequenced with immunoSEQ multiplex PCR; TCRdb's copy has only in-frame clones and lacks some. This sample carries 30,000 or so clones, roughly 80% of them seen once, and the ten largest clones take approximately 6.9%. The sample in question was PBMCs, obtained from a glioma patient whose treatment included an IDH1 peptide vaccine. The receptors stem from a woman aged 18-29 years with glioma. Each CDR3 is given with its conserved first and last residue.

j_gene	v_gene	CDR3aa
TRBJ2-5	TRBV11-3	CASSLPGREETQYF
TRBJ2-1	TRBV19	CASSTEYEQFF
TRBJ2-1	TRBV20-1	CSATGNEQFF
TRBJ2-7	TRBV2	CASSEEVNIYEQYF
TRBJ2-5	TRBV5-1	CASSLAGTEQETQYF
TRBJ2-1	TRBV5-1	CASSFRQGGNEQFF
TRBJ2-7	TRBV5-5	CASSPDGTYEQYF
TRBJ2-5	TRBV5-4	CASSLVPGASETQYF
TRBJ2-7	TRBV7-9	CASSLPRDTYEQYF
TRBJ1-4	TRBV9	CASSVTGTGNEKLFF
TRBJ2-3	TRBV5-1	CASSLHGPSTDTQYF
TRBJ1-5	TRBV19	CASRQDRDQPQHF
TRBJ2-1	TRBV29-1	CSVLPRDSLNEQFF
TRBJ1-1	TRBV10-3	CAISESGAAEAFF
TRBJ2-1	TRBV19	CATARIAASYNEQFF
TRBJ1-5	TRBV6-1	CASSDDYSNQPQHF
TRBJ1-2	TRBV7-6	CASSLAGISHGYTF
TRBJ2-7	TRBV2	CASSVGWGTYEQYF
TRBJ2-4	TRBV10-3	CAISEKEKNIQYF
TRBJ2-1	TRBV4-1	CASSQDLGETYNEQFF
TRBJ1-5	TRBV5-1	CASSLGTGVQPQHF
TRBJ1-4	TRBV19	CASSRLDPRGNNEKLFF
TRBJ1-2	TRBV5-1	CASSAQIDYGYTF
TRBJ1-1	TRBV7-9	CASSFSLDREAFF
TRBJ2-2	TRBV10-3	CATGTSLTGELFF
TRBJ2-1	TRBV19	CASSFKQGYQGLFF
TRBJ2-2	TRBV7-9	CASAWGSGGSGELFF
TRBJ2-5	TRBV2	CASSVGLGAETQYF
TRBJ1-2	TRBV5-6	CASSFRGPHYGYTF
TRBJ1-1	TRBV27	CASSLGSYTEAFF
TRBJ1-2	TRBV6-6	CASRGAGVYGYTF
TRBJ1-4	TRBV11-2	CASSLTGTFNEKLFF
TRBJ1-1	TRBV27	CASSPTQTVNTEAFF
TRBJ1-6	TRBV6-1	CASREVRGLLNSPLHF
TRBJ2-3	TRBV28	CAIGGLGGTQYF
TRBJ1-1	TRBV6-5	CASRRDRNPNTEAFF
TRBJ1-5	TRBV19	CASSPTSSNQPQHF
TRBJ1-5	TRBV11-2	CASSLEGTGQPQHF
TRBJ2-5	TRBV5-1	CASSLALTSGGAGETQYF
TRBJ2-7	TRBV14	CASSQGLAGSIYEQYF